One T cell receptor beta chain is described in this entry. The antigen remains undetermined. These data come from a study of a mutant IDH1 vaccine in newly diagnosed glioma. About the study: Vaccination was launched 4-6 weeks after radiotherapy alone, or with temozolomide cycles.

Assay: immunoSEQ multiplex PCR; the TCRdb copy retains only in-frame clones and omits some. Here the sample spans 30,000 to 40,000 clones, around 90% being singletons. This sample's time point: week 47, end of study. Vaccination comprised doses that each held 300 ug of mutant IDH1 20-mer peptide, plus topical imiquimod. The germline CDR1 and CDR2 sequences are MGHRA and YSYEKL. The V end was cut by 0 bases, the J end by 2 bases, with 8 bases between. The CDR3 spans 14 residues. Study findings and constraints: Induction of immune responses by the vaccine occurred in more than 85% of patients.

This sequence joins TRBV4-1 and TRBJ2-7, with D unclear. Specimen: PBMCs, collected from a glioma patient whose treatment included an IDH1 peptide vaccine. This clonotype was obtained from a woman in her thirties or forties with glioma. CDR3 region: CASSQDRGAYEQYF. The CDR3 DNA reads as TGCGCCAGCAGCCAAGATCGCGGAGCCTACGAGCAGTACTTC.